The rows below give T cell receptor beta chains drawn from one sample of a study of CD8+ T cells in alopecia areata. The table came from immunoSEQ multiplex PCR; TCRdb's copy has only in-frame clones and leaves some out. The sample includes about 180,000 clones, 50% to 60% of them seen just once. This sample comprised CD4+ T cells sorted from blood, obtained at week 0. All receptors come from a human donor with alopecia areata. Each CDR3 is given with its conserved first and last residue. D genes are given only for firm matches. The size field is filled for only some rows; it gives once, few, many or a size class.

>.|TRBD1|TRBV27|14|TRBJ2-3
CASSLTGGTDTQYF
TGTGCCAGCAGTCTGACAGGGGGCACAGATACGCAGTATTTT
>few|.|TRBV30|12|TRBJ2-4
CAWSGRPNIQYF
TGTGCCTGGAGTGGACGGCCTAACATTCAGTACTTC
>few|.|TRBV29-1|13|TRBJ1-1
CSVAGQPNTEAFF
TGCAGCGTTGCTGGACAGCCGAACACTGAAGCTTTCTTT
>.|.|TRBV7-2|13|TRBJ2-7
CASSPHRDYEQYF
TGTGCCAGCAGCCCCCACAGGGACTACGAGCAGTACTTC
>few|.|TRBV6-5|14|TRBJ2-3
CASSSIASPDTQYF
TGTGCCAGCAGTTCAATAGCGAGCCCAGATACGCAGTATTTT
>few|TRBD1|TRBV4-2|16|TRBJ1-2
CASSQEGTGEGYGYTF
TGTGCCAGCAGCCAAGAGGGGACAGGGGAAGGCTATGGCTACACCTTC
>once|TRBD1|TRBV15|15|TRBJ1-5
CATSREDRGNQPQHF
TGTGCCACCAGCAGAGAGGACAGGGGCAATCAGCCCCAGCATTTT
>few|TRBD1|TRBV30|12|TRBJ1-2
CAWSGQGYGYTF
TGTGCCTGGAGTGGACAGGGCTATGGCTACACCTTC
>.|.|TRBV30|13|TRBJ2-7
CAWGWPTSYEQYF
TGTGCCTGGGGATGGCCGACCAGCTACGAGCAGTACTTC
>.|TRBD2|TRBV30|15|TRBJ2-3
CAWSVWSGVANTQYF
TGTGCCTGGAGTGTTTGGAGCGGGGTGGCGAATACGCAGTATTTT
>.|TRBD2|TRBV30|14|TRBJ2-3
CAWTSWGGADTQYF
TGTGCCTGGACGTCATGGGGAGGGGCAGATACGCAGTATTTT
>.|TRBD1|TRBV25-1|15|TRBJ1-4
CASSEWAGGPEKLFF
TGTGCCAGCAGTGAATGGGCAGGGGGCCCAGAAAAACTGTTTTTT
>.|.|TRBV29-1|14|TRBJ1-5
CSVDKGRGNQPQHF
TGCAGCGTTGATAAAGGTCGGGGCAATCAGCCCCAGCATTTT
>.|TRBD1|TRBV19|16|TRBJ1-5
CASSIDLGTGVQPQHF
TGTGCCAGTAGTATAGATCTTGGGACAGGGGTTCAGCCCCAGCATTTT
>.|.|TRBV5-1|13|TRBJ2-1
CASSIGSVNEQFF
TGCGCCAGCAGTATTGGGTCCGTTAATGAGCAGTTCTTC
>.|.|TRBV4-2|14|TRBJ1-1
CASSHSQVNTEAFF
TGTGCCAGCAGCCACTCCCAGGTGAACACTGAAGCTTTCTTT
>few|TRBD2|TRBV29-1|15|TRBJ2-7
CSVSLAGESSYEQYF
TGCAGCGTTTCCCTAGCGGGTGAAAGCTCCTACGAGCAGTACTTC
>.|.|TRBV30|14|TRBJ1-1
CAWSVNRYNTEAFF
TGTGCCTGGAGTGTCAACAGGTACAACACTGAAGCTTTCTTT
>few|.|TRBV5-1|14|TRBJ2-3
CASSLVQDTDTQYF
TGCGCCAGCAGCTTGGTCCAGGACACAGATACGCAGTATTTT
>.|TRBD1|TRBV19|14|TRBJ1-2
CASSRDRGIGGYTF
TGTGCCAGTAGCCGGGACAGGGGGATCGGGGGCTACACCTTC
>.|.|TRBV4-2|13|TRBJ2-3
CAYGEGAGDTQYF
TGTGCCTACGGGGAGGGGGCAGGAGATACGCAGTATTTT
>.|.|TRBV29-1|12|TRBJ1-2
CSVVIGGDGYTF
TGCAGCGTTGTGATAGGGGGGGATGGCTACACCTTC
>.|TRBD2|TRBV30|19|TRBJ2-1
CAWKETLAGGPLRYNEQFF
TGTGCCTGGAAGGAGACACTAGCGGGGGGCCCCCTGAGGTACAATGAGCAGTTCTTC
>few|.|TRBV30|10|TRBJ2-5
CAWRQMTQYF
TGTGCCTGGAGGCAGATGACCCAGTACTTC
>few|.|TRBV25-1|14|TRBJ2-7
CASSENQGFDEQYF
TGTGCCAGCAGTGAAAACCAGGGGTTCGACGAGCAGTACTTC
>few|.|TRBV6-5|12|TRBJ1-4
CASGNNRVRLFF
TGTGCCAGCGGGAACAACAGGGTTAGGCTGTTTTTT
>.|.|TRBV30|12|TRBJ1-1
CAWSVRGGEAFF
TGTGCCTGGAGTGTACGTGGTGGTGAAGCTTTCTTT
>.|.|TRBV5-1|17|TRBJ1-1
CASSLATGTPMNTEAFF
TGCGCCAGCAGCTTGGCGACCGGGACACCCATGAACACTGAAGCTTTCTTT
>.|TRBD1|TRBV7-9|15|TRBJ2-5
CASSLGDRDEETQYF
TGTGCCAGCAGCTTAGGGGACAGGGATGAGGAGACCCAGTACTTC
>few|.|TRBV29-1|12|TRBJ1-2
CSVGGGLDGYTF
TGCAGCGTTGGCGGGGGGCTGGATGGCTACACCTTC
>.|TRBD2|TRBV29-1|12|TRBJ2-1
CSADGLANEQFF
TGCAGCGCCGACGGACTAGCGAATGAGCAGTTCTTC
>.|.|TRBV7-9|14|TRBJ1-5
CASSLRGNGQPQHF
TGTGCCAGCAGCTTAAGGGGGAACGGTCAGCCCCAGCATTTT
>few|.|TRBV7-8|13|TRBJ1-2
CASSSTAYYGYTF
TGTGCCAGCAGCTCGACAGCTTACTATGGCTACACCTTC
>.|.|TRBV29-1|13|TRBJ1-1
CSALGPLNTEAFF
TGCAGCGCACTGGGACCGCTGAACACTGAAGCTTTCTTT
>.|.|TRBV30|15|TRBJ2-7
CAWSPRGRLAYEQYF
TGTGCCTGGAGTCCCAGGGGCCGACTTGCCTACGAGCAGTACTTC
>.|.|TRBV7-9|18|TRBJ1-6
CASSLDPFSSSYNSPLHF
TGTGCCAGCAGCTTAGACCCCTTTTCGAGCTCCTATAATTCACCCCTCCACTTT
>few|.|TRBV30|15|TRBJ1-5
CAWSVPQGRIQPQHF
TGTGCCTGGAGTGTACCACAGGGACGAATTCAGCCCCAGCATTTT
>.|.|TRBV7-9|13|TRBJ2-7
CASSSDSSYEQYF
TGTGCCAGCAGCTCGGACAGTTCCTACGAGCAGTACTTC
>few|.|TRBV13|11|TRBJ1-1
CASSLESEAFF
TGTGCCAGCAGCTTAGAGTCAGAAGCTTTCTTT
>few|TRBD2|TRBV6-5|15|TRBJ2-1
CASRGGTSGYNEQFF
TGTGCCAGCAGGGGCGGGACTAGCGGCTACAATGAGCAGTTCTTC
>.|.|TRBV1|13|TRBJ2-7
CTSSRDSRHEQYF
TGCACCAGCAGCCGGGACTCCCGCCACGAGCAGTACTTC
>.|.|TRBV27|14|TRBJ1-1
CASSPQTVNTEAFF
TGTGCCAGCAGTCCCCAGACAGTGAACACTGAAGCTTTCTTT
>.|.|TRBV4-2|16|TRBJ2-7
CASSQERRGPPYEQYF
TGTGCCAGCAGCCAAGAACGGCGGGGGCCCCCCTACGAGCAGTACTTC
>.|.|TRBV4-1|15|TRBJ1-5
CASSQGYRNNQPQHF
TGCGCCAGCAGCCAAGGCTACAGGAACAATCAGCCCCAGCATTTT
>few|.|TRBV15|17|TRBJ2-2
CATSRDMTRTPTGELFF
TGTGCCACCAGCAGAGATATGACGAGAACACCGACCGGGGAGCTGTTTTTT
>.|.|TRBV29-1|11|TRBJ2-5
CSGEVGGTQYF
TGCAGCGGGGAGGTGGGAGGGACCCAGTACTTC
>.|.|TRBV4-1|16|TRBJ1-5
CASSQVPRQANRPQHF
TGCGCCAGCAGCCAAGTTCCCCGACAGGCCAATCGGCCCCAGCATTTT
>.|.|TRBV6-1|11|TRBJ2-7
CATEFSYEQYF
TGTGCCACGGAATTCTCCTACGAGCAGTACTTC
>few|.|TRBV2|13|TRBJ2-7
CASSLGSTYEQYF
TGTGCCAGCAGCTTAGGGTCCACCTACGAGCAGTACTTC
>.|TRBD1|TRBV5-6|15|TRBJ1-3
CASSLEDRSGNTIYF
TGTGCCAGCAGCTTGGAGGACAGGAGTGGAAACACCATATATTTT